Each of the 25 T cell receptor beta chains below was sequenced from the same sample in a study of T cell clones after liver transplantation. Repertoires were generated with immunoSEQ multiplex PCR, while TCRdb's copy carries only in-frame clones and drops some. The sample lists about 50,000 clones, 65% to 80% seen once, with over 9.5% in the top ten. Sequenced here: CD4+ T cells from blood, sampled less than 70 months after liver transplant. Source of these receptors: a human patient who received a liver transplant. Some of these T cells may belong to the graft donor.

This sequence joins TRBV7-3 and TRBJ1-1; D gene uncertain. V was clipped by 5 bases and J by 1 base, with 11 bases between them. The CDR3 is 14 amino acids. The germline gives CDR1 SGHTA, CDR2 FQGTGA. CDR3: CASSRGSGNTEAFF. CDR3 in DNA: TGTGCCAGCAGCCGAGGGTCGGGGAACACTGAAGCTTTCTTT.

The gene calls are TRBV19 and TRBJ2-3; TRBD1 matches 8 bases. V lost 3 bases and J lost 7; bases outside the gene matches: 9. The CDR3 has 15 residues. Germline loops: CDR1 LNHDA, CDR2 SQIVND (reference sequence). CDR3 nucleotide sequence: TGTGCCAGTAGTATCTTCAGGGGGCGAGAAAATACGCAGTATTTT. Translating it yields CASSIFRGRENTQYF.

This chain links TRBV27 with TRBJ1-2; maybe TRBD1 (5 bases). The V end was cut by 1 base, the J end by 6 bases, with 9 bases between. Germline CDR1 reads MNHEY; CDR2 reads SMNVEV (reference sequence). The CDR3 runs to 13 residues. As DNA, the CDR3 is TGTGCCAGCAGTTTATGGGGGGAAGATGGCTACACCTTC. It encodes CASSLWGEDGYTF.

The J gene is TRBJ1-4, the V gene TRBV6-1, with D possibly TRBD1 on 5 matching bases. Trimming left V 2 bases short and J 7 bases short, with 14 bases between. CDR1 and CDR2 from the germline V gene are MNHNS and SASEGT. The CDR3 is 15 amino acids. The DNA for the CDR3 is TGTGCCAGCAGTGAATTTTCGGGGGGAGGTGAAAAACTGTTTTTT. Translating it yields CASSEFSGGGEKLFF.

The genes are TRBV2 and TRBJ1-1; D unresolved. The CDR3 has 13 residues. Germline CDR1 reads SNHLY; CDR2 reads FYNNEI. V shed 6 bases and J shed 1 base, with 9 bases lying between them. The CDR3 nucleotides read TGTGCCAGCAGCGCAGGTGAGAACACTGAAGCTTTCTTT. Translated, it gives CASSAGENTEAFF.

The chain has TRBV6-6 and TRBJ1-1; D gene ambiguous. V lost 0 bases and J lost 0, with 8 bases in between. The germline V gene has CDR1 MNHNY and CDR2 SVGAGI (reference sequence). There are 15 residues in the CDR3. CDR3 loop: CASSYSSTMNTEAFF. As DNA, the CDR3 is TGTGCCAGCAGTTACTCGTCAACTATGAACACTGAAGCTTTCTTT.

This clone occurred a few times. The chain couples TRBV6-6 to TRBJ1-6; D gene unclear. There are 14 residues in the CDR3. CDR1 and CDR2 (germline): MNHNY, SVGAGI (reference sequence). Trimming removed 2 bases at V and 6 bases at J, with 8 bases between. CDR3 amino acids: CASSYGEANSPLHF. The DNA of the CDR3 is TGTGCCAGCAGTTACGGGGAGGCTAATTCACCCCTCCACTTT.

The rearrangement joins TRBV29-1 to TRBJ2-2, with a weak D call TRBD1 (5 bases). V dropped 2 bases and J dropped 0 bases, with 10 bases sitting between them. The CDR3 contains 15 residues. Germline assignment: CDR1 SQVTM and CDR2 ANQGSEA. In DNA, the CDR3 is TGCAGCGTTGAAAGGGTCAGGGCGAACACCGGGGAGCTGTTTTTT. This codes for CSVERVRANTGELFF.

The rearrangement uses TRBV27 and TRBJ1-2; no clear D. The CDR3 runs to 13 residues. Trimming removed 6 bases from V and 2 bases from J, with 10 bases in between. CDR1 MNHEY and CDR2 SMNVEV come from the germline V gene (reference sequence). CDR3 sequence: CASRYSPNYGYTF. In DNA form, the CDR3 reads TGTGCCAGCAGATATAGTCCAAACTATGGCTACACCTTC.

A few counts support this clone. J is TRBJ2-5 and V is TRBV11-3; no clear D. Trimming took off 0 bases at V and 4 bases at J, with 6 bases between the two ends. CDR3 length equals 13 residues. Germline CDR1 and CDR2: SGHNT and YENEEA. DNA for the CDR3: TGTGCCAGCAGCTTAGAGTTGGGAGAGACCCAGTACTTC. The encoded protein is CASSLELGETQYF.

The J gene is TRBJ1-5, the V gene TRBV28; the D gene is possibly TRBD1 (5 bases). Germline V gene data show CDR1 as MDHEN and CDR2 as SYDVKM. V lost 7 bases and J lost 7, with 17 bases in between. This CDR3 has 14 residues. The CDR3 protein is CASTLLGVNQPQHF. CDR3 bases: TGTGCCAGCACCCTCCTGGGGGTGAACCAGCCCCAGCATTTT.

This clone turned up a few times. As DNA, the CDR3 is TGTGCCAGCAGCTCGGGAACAGGGGGCGTTAACTATGGCTACACCTTC. It encodes CASSSGTGGVNYGYTF. This rearrangement joins TRBV7-9 to TRBJ1-2; the match to TRBD1 covers 9 bases. After removal of 4 bases from V and 1 base from J, the junction contained 7 bases not matched to a gene. Germline V lookup: CDR1 SEHNR, CDR2 FQNEAQ (reference sequence). There are 16 residues in the CDR3. The variable domain in full, completed from reference TRBV7-9 and TRBJ1-2, reads DTGVSQNPRHKITKRGQNVTFRCDPISEHNRLYWYRQTLGQGPEFLTYFQNEAQLEKSRLLSDRFSAERPKGSFSTLEIQRTEQGDSAMYLCASSSGTGGVNYGYTFGSGTRLTVV.

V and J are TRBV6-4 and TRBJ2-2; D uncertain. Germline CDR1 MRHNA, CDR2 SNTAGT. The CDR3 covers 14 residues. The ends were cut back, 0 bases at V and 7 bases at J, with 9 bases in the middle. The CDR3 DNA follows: TGTGCCAGCAGTGACTCGGAGAGGCTCGGGGAGCTGTTTTTT. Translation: CASSDSERLGELFF.

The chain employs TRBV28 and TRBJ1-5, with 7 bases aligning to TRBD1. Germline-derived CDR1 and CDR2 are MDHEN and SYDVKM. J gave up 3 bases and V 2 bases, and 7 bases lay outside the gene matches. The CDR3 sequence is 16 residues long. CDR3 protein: CASSLPTGTNNQPQHF. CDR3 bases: TGTGCCAGCAGTTTACCGACAGGGACAAACAATCAGCCCCAGCATTTT.

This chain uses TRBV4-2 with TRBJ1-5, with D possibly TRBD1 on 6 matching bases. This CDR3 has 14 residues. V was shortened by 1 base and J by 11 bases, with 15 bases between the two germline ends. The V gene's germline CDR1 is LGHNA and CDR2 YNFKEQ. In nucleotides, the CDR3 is TGTGCCAGCAGCCAAGGCCCCAGACAGGAGGCCCAGCATTTT. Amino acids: CASSQGPRQEAQHF.

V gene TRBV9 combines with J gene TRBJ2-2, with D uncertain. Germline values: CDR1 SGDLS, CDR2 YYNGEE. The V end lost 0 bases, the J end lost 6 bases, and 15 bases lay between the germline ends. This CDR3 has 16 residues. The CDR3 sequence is CASSVGFLSQAGELFF. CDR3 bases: TGTGCCAGCAGCGTAGGTTTCCTTTCTCAGGCCGGGGAGCTGTTTTTT.

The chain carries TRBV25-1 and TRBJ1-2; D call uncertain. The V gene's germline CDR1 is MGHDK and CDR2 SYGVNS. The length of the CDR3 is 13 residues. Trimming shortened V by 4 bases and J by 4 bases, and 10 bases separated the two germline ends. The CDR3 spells CASSGSQLYGYTF. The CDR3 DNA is TGTGCCAGCAGTGGATCTCAGCTCTATGGCTACACCTTC.

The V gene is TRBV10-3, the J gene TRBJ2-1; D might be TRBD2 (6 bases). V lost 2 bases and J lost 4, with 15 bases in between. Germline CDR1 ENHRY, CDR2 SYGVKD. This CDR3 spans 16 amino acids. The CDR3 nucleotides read TGTGCCATCAGTGAGCTGATCGGGGGTACTTACAATGAGCAGTTCTTC. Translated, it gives CAISELIGGTYNEQFF.

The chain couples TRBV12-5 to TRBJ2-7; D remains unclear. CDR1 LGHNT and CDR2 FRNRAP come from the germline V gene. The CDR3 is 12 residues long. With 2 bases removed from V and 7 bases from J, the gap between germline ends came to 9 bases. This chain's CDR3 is CASGLSQSEQYF. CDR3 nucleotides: TGTGCTAGTGGTTTGTCCCAAAGTGAGCAGTACTTC.

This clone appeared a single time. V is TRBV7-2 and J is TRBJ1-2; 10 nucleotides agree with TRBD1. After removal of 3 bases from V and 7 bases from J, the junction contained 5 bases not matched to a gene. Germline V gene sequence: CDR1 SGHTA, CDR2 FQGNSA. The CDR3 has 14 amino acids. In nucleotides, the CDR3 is TGTGCCAGCAGCTTCGGGACAGGGGAGTTTGGCTACACCTTC. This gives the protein CASSFGTGEFGYTF.

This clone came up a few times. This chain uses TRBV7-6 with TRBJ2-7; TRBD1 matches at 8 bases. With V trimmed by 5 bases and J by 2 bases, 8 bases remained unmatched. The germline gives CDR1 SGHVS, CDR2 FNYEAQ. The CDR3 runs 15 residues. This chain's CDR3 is CASSPVGTGPYEQYF. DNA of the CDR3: TGTGCCAGCAGCCCGGTGGGGACAGGTCCCTACGAGCAGTACTTC. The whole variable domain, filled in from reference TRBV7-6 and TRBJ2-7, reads GAGVSQSPRYKVTKRGQDVALRCDPISGHVSLYWYRQALGQGPEFLTYFNYEAQQDKSGLPNDRFSAERPEGSISTLTIQRTEQRDSAMYRCASSPVGTGPYEQYFGPGTRLTVT.

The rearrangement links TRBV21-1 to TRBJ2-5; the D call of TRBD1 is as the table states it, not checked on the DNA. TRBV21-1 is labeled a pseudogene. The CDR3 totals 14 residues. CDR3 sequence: CASFGTGGQETQYF. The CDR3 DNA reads TGTGCCAGCTTCGGGACAGGGGGCCAAGAGACCCAGTACTTC.

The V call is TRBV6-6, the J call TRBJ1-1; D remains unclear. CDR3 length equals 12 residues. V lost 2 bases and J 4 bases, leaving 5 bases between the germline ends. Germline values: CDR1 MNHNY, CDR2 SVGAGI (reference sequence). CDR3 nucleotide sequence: TGTGCCAGCAGTTACGCAGGCACTGAAGCTTTCTTT. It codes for CASSYAGTEAFF.

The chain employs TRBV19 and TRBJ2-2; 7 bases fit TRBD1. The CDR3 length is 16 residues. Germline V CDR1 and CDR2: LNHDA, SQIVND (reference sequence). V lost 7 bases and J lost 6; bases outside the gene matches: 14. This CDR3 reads CASTSKGGAFAGELFF. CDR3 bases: TGTGCCAGTACCTCTAAAGGGGGCGCGTTCGCCGGGGAGCTGTTTTTT.

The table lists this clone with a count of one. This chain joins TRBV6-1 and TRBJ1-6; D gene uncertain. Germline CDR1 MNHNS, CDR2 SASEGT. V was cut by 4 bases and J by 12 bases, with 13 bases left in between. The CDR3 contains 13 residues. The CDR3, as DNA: TGTGCCAGCAGTGGCGAAAGCGGCCGACCCCTCCACTTT. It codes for CASSGESGRPLHF.